One and the same sample provided the 8 T cell receptor beta chains below, sequenced in a study of beta chain features in type 1 diabetes. These receptors have no known antigen. General study points: People with Type 1 diabetes carried modestly yet significantly shorter TCRB CDR3s in all four CD4+ subsets.

The study reverse transcribed the entire isolated RNA, so it sequenced expressed TCRB transcripts. Repertoires were generated with immunoSEQ multiplex PCR, while TCRdb's copy carries only in-frame clones and drops some. Altogether 95,000 to 150,000 clones are present, about a sixth being singletons, with the ten largest covering 2% to 3%. Material: central memory CD4+ T cells from blood. The receptors stem from a man aged 30-40 years with type 1 diabetes.

This clone came up a few times. Other DNA sequences in this specimen translate into the identical CDR3. The V gene is TRBV30, the J gene TRBJ2-5, with 8 bases aligning to TRBD1. The CDR3 is 13 amino acids. Germline CDR1 reads GTSNPN; CDR2 reads SVGIG (reference sequence). The V and J ends lost 0 bases and 4 bases, in that order; junction bases with no gene match: 1. Written as DNA, the CDR3 is TGTGCCTGGAGTGTTCAGGGGGCAGAGACCCAGTACTTC. The encoded protein is CAWSVQGAETQYF.

This clone was detected a few times. This sequence joins TRBV15 and TRBJ2-6, with D unresolved. The CDR3 is 15 amino acids. From germline, CDR1 is LNHNV and CDR2 YYDKDF (reference sequence). Trimming cost V 6 bases and J 0 bases, with 9 bases left between them. The CDR3 DNA follows: TGTGCCACCAGGCTCGGTGGCTCTGGGGCCAACGTCCTGACTTTC. Translation: CATRLGGSGANVLTF.

This clone was found a few times. The chain recombines TRBV7-2 with TRBJ2-1, with 12 bases lining up with TRBD1. Losses at the gene ends were 5 bases for V and 8 bases for J; bases not matched to a gene: 7. Germline CDR1 and CDR2: SGHTA and FQGNSA. CDR3 length equals 15 residues. DNA of the CDR3: TGTGCCAGCAGCCCCGGGACAGGGGGCTTCGATGAGCAGTTCTTC. Translation: CASSPGTGGFDEQFF.

This clone appeared a few times. The V gene is TRBV5-1, the J gene TRBJ2-1, with D possibly being TRBD2 (6 bases). V gave up 6 bases and J gave up 3 bases, with 16 bases separating them. The CDR3 is made up of 15 amino acids. Germline CDR1 SGHRS, CDR2 YFSETQ. DNA for the CDR3: TGCGCCAGCAAAACTAGCCCTGATCTCTACAATGAGCAGTTCTTC. Protein: CASKTSPDLYNEQFF.

A few counts support this clone. The chain has TRBV30 and TRBJ1-6; D is unclear. Germline CDR1 and CDR2: GTSNPN and SVGIG (reference sequence). The CDR3 length is 13 residues. V lost 3 bases, J lost 8 bases, and 11 bases lay in between. This CDR3 reads CAWRALGDSPLHF. DNA for the CDR3: TGTGCCTGGAGGGCACTGGGAGATTCACCCCTCCACTTT. Based on the CDR3 plus reference TRBV30 and TRBJ1-6, the full variable domain is SQTIHQWPATLVQPVGSPLSLECTVEGTSNPNLYWYRQAAGRGLQLLFYSVGIGQISSEVPQNLSASRPQDRQFILSSKKLLLSDSGFYLCAWRALGDSPLHFGNGTRLTVT.

This clone has at least ten counts. V and J are TRBV2 and TRBJ1-5, with a tentative D call TRBD1 (5 bases). Germline V gene lookup returns CDR1 SNHLY and CDR2 FYNNEI. V shed 0 bases and J shed 4 bases, with 7 bases lying between them. The CDR3 runs 14 residues. CDR3 nucleotides: TGTGCCAGCAGTGAAGCTGAGGGGAATCAGCCCCAGCATTTT. As protein: CASSEAEGNQPQHF.

This clone was detected only a few times. V and J are TRBV18 and TRBJ2-3, with 7 bases aligning to TRBD2. This CDR3 is built from 15 residues. CDR1 KGHSH and CDR2 LQKENI come from the germline V gene. Trimming cost V 4 bases and J 4 bases; bases outside gene matches: 8. The CDR3 DNA follows: TGTGCCAGCTCACTCATGACTAGCAGGTCAGATACGCAGTATTTT. It encodes CASSLMTSRSDTQYF.

Here the CDR3 reads CASGPFGTDNEKLFF. For the CDR3, the DNA is TGTGCCAGCGGTCCCTTTGGGACAGATAATGAAAAACTGTTTTTT. The chain has TRBV7-2 and TRBJ1-4; TRBD1 matches at 7 bases. The CDR3 length is 15 residues. Unmatched junction bases numbered 10, after V lost 8 bases and J lost 4 bases. Per germline, CDR1 SGHTA and CDR2 FQGNSA.